This TCR beta chain was retrieved from a study of cytomegalovirus exposure and HLA in healthy donors. At the level of the study: About 85 million unique TCR sequences came from HLA-typed donors in an early release.

Findings and limits, study-wide: Altogether, 150 to 200 TCR beta chains were recorded as cytomegalovirus-associated. Accounts indicate the classifier identified cytomegalovirus status with strong specificity and sensitivity.

In regard to this clone: What it recognizes is unknown.

A multiplex PCR was run with 60 Vbeta primers and 13 Jbeta primers. The protocol was immunoSEQ multiplex PCR, while the TCRdb copy is restricted to in-frame clones and leaves out a portion. The data hold roughly 130,000 clones, with 65% to 85% observed a single time. CDR3 size: 15 residues. V lost 2 bases, J lost 2 bases, and 4 bases stayed unmatched. The germline CDR1 and CDR2 sequences are SGDLS and YYNGEE. Donors in the study were healthy people who gave bone marrow. This TCR was recovered from a boy aged 5-17 years in good health and CMV-seronegative. Sequencing input: PBMCs. The chain has TRBV9 and TRBJ2-7; TRBD2 matches at 10 bases. The CDR3 DNA follows: TGTGCCAGCAGCGTGCAAAGCGGGAGGGCCTACGAGCAGTACTTC. Residues: CASSVQSGRAYEQYF.